The entry that follows covers one TCR beta chain sequence. Its antigen is as yet unknown. The data stem from a study of cytomegalovirus exposure and HLA in healthy donors. Study-wide results and limits: Later analysis revealed greater clonal expansion in HLA-associated TCR beta chains than in equally common others. CMV serostatus was the sole immune exposure information available.

The primer mix had 60 Vbeta and 13 Jbeta primers. Some clones are missing from TCRdb's copy, which holds only in-frame ones; the method was immunoSEQ multiplex PCR. The listing contains around 160,000 clones. This CDR3 is 17 amino acids long. V dropped 4 bases and J dropped 3; count of bases not matched to a gene: 8. Germline loops: CDR1 SGHRS, CDR2 YFSETQ. This chain joins TRBV5-1 and TRBJ2-3, with TRBD2 matching over 13 bases. The receptor comes from a woman aged 45 to 65 in good health and CMV-seronegative. Sample: PBMCs. The CDR3 sequence: CASSPGLAGKGTDTQYF. CDR3 DNA sequence: TGCGCCAGCAGCCCGGGACTAGCGGGGAAGGGGACAGATACGCAGTATTTT.